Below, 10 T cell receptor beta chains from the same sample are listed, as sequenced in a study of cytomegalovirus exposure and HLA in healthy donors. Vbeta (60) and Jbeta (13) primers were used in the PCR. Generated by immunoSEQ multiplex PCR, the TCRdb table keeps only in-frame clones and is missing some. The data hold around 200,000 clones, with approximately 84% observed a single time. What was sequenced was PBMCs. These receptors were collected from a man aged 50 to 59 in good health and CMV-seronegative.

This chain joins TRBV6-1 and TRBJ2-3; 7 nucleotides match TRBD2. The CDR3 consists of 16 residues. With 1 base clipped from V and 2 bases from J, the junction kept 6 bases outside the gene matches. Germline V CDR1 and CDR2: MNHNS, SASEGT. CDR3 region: CASSEVAGSITDTQYF. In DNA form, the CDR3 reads TGTGCCAGCAGTGAAGTAGCGGGCTCCATCACAGATACGCAGTATTTT.

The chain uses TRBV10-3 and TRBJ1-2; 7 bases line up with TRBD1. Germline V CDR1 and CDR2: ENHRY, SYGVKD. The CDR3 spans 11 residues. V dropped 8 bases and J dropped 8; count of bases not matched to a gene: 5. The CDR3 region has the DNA TGTGCCATCGGACAGGCACGAGGCTACACCTTC. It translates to CAIGQARGYTF.

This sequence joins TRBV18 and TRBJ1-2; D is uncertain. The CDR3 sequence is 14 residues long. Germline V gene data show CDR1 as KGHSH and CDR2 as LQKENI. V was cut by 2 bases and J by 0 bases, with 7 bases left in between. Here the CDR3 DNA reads TGTGCCAGCTCACCAACGGCGGCTAACTATGGCTACACCTTC. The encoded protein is CASSPTAANYGYTF.

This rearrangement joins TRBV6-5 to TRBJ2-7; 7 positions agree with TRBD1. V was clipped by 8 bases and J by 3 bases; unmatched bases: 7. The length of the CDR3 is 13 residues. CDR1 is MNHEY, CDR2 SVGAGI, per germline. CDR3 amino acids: CASQKGANYEQYF. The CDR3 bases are TGTGCCAGCCAAAAGGGGGCTAACTACGAGCAGTACTTC.

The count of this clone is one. CDR3 loop: CASSSGAGANVLTF. The DNA of the CDR3 is TGTGCCAGCAGCTCAGGGGCTGGGGCCAACGTCCTGACTTTC. The V and J genes are TRBV7-3 and TRBJ2-6; D may be TRBD1 (6 bases). Germline V gene sequence: CDR1 SGHTA, CDR2 FQGTGA. Deletions cut 4 bases from V and 2 bases from J, with 6 bases between. The length of the CDR3 is 14 residues.

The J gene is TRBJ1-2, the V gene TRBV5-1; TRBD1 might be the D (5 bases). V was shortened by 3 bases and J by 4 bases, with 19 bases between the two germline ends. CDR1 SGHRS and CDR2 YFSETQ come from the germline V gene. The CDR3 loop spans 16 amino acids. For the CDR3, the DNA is TGCGCCAGCAGCTCATTGTCTCAGACAGATTCCTATGGCTACACCTTC. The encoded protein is CASSSLSQTDSYGYTF.

The CDR3 protein is CASTWRAEKTYEQYF. In DNA form, the CDR3 reads TGCGCCAGCACCTGGAGAGCGGAAAAAACCTACGAGCAGTACTTC. The chain combines TRBV4-3 with TRBJ2-7; a weak D match, TRBD2 (5 bases). Between the trimmed V and J ends, which lost 7 bases and 2 bases, there was a span of 18 bases. The CDR3 totals 15 residues. In germline, CDR1 is LGHNA, CDR2 YSLEER.

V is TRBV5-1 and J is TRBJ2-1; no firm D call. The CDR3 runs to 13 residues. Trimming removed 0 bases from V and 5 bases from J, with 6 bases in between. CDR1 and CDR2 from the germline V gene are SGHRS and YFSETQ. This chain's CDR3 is CASSLAPNNEQFF. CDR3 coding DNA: TGCGCCAGCAGCTTGGCCCCCAACAATGAGCAGTTCTTC.

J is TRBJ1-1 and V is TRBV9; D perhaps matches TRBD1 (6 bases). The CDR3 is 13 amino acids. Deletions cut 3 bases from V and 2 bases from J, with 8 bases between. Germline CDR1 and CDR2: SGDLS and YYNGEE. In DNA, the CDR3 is TGTGCCAGCAGCGAAGGGGGAAACACTGAAGCTTTCTTT. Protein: CASSEGGNTEAFF.

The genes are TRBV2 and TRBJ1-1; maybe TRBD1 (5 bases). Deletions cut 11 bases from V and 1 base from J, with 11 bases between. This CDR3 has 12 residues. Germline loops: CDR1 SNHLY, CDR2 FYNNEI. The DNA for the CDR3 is TGTGCCGGCACCAGGGAGAACACTGAAGCTTTCTTT. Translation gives CAGTRENTEAFF. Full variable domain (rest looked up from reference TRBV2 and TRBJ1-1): EPEVTQTPSHQVTQMGQEVILRCVPISNHLYFYWYRQILGQKVEFLVSFYNNEISEKSEIFDDQFSVERPDGSNFTLKIRSTKLEDSAMYFCAGTRENTEAFFGQGTRLTVV.